This T cell receptor beta chain appears in the sequencing data of a study of blood T cells in healthy people across ages. The table lists this clonotype with a few counts. Combining a sample-barcoded 5' primer with a J-beta primer mix, a second PCR ran for roughly 6 to 12 cycles. A single record per CDR3 protein comes from TCRdb applying MiXCR to the 5' RACE reads. The sample contains more than 450,000 distinct CDR3 sequences, 27% of which appear only once. With 4 bases removed from V and 2 bases from J, the gap between germline ends came to 6 bases. Germline V gene sequence: CDR1 SGHKS, CDR2 YYEKEE (reference sequence). The length of the CDR3 is 12 residues. These data are also associated with another study on T cells of mothers and their children. In that study: For cDNA synthesis, the complete extracted RNA was used (around 1.5 ug per 15 ul). Mothers and children who were related shared slightly more overlap than unrelated pairs, but not significantly more.

The TCR originated in a boy aged 2 to 9 in good health. What was sequenced was blood. The rearrangement links TRBV5-5 to TRBJ1-2, with no clear D. CDR3 DNA: TGTGCCAGCAGCAATGACAACTATGGCTACACCTTC. Protein sequence: CASSNDNYGYTF.